Below are 17 T cell receptor beta chains sequenced from a single sample in a study of blood T cell repertoires in COVID-19. Using immunoSEQ multiplex PCR, the repertoire was profiled, and TCRdb retains in-frame clones only, with some absent. The sample yields 80,000 to 130,000 clones, 88% seen once. Sequencing used peripheral blood. The receptors were sampled from a woman aged 60-75 years with acute or convalescent COVID-19.

The CDR3 spells CAWSVQGEWGNIQYF. CDR3 bases: TGTGCCTGGAGTGTACAGGGGGAATGGGGGAACATTCAGTACTTC. The chain carries TRBV30 and TRBJ2-4; TRBD1 agrees at 8 bases. Germline CDR1 is GTSNPN and CDR2 is SVGIG (reference sequence). This CDR3 spans 15 amino acids. The trim removed 0 bases at V and 7 bases at J, leaving 8 bases unmatched.

V is TRBV14 and J is TRBJ1-2; 11 nucleotides match TRBD1. Unmatched junction bases numbered 1, after V lost 2 bases and J lost 8 bases. CDR3 length equals 13 residues. Per germline, CDR1 SGHDN and CDR2 FVKESK. The CDR3 loop is CASSQRTGGGYTF. CDR3 nucleotides: TGTGCCAGCAGCCAACGGACAGGGGGCGGCTACACCTTC.

The V gene is TRBV19, the J gene TRBJ2-2; weak D call: TRBD1 (5 bases). V was pared by 0 bases and J by 8 bases, with 10 bases between. The V gene's germline CDR1 is LNHDA and CDR2 SQIVND (reference sequence). This CDR3 comprises 14 residues. The CDR3 bases are TGTGCCAGTAGTATAGAAGTAGGGGCGGGGGAGCTGTTTTTT. The encoded protein is CASSIEVGAGELFF.

This chain connects TRBV2 to TRBJ1-4; D gene uncertain. V was trimmed by 3 bases and J by 7 bases, leaving 12 bases between them. Germline CDR1 and CDR2: SNHLY and FYNNEI. This CDR3 has 14 amino acids. The DNA for the CDR3 is TGTGCCAGCAGTGACAGATCCGTTATTGAAAAACTGTTTTTT. Protein sequence: CASSDRSVIEKLFF.

V and J are TRBV6-5 and TRBJ1-1, with 11 bases that match TRBD1. CDR3 length: 14 residues. V was pared by 10 bases and J by 4 bases, with 8 bases of the junction left unmatched. Germline V gene lookup returns CDR1 MNHEY and CDR2 SVGAGI. CDR3 loop: CATLRTGGITEAFF. Written as DNA, the CDR3 is TGTGCCACCCTACGGACAGGGGGCATCACTGAAGCTTTCTTT.

The chain joins TRBV7-3 to TRBJ1-5, with D tentatively TRBD1 (5 bases). The CDR3 runs 15 residues. V lost 6 bases, J lost 2 bases, and 14 bases lay in between. Germline CDR1 SGHTA, CDR2 FQGTGA. The CDR3 region is CASSGGSGGNQPQHF. The DNA for the CDR3 is TGTGCCAGCAGTGGGGGTAGCGGAGGCAATCAGCCCCAGCATTTT.

This clone came up once. This chain connects TRBV2 to TRBJ2-1, with D possibly matching TRBD1 (6 bases). Trimming left V 6 bases short and J 0 bases short, with 12 bases between. Looked up from germline, CDR1 is SNHLY and CDR2 is FYNNEI. The CDR3 runs to 15 residues. CDR3 in amino acids: CASRNRAVSYNEQFF. In nucleotides, the CDR3 is TGTGCCAGCAGGAACAGGGCTGTCTCCTACAATGAGCAGTTCTTC. Based on the CDR3 plus reference TRBV2 and TRBJ2-1, the full variable domain is EPEVTQTPSHQVTQMGQEVILRCVPISNHLYFYWYRQILGQKVEFLVSFYNNEISEKSEIFDDQFSVERPDGSNFTLKIRSTKLEDSAMYFCASRNRAVSYNEQFFGPGTRLTVL.

The chain employs TRBV10-3 and TRBJ2-7; a possible D gene is TRBD1 (6 bases). Trimming removed 5 bases at V and 0 bases at J, with 14 bases between. The CDR3 consists of 15 residues. CDR1 and CDR2 (germline): ENHRY, SYGVKD. CDR3 bases: TGTGCCATCAGTAACCCAGGGGTTAGCTCCTACGAGCAGTACTTC. Its protein is CAISNPGVSSYEQYF.

The J gene is TRBJ1-5, the V gene TRBV28; TRBD1 might be the D (6 bases). Germline CDR1 is MDHEN and CDR2 is SYDVKM. The CDR3 has 14 residues. Deletions cut 5 bases from V and 5 bases from J, with 13 bases between. The CDR3 bases are TGTGCCAGCAGTAGAGGGACATCGCATCAGCCCCAGCATTTT. Amino acids: CASSRGTSHQPQHF.

This clone was seen a single time. J is TRBJ2-1 and V is TRBV12-3 or TRBV12-4; 8 bases agree with TRBD1. CDR3 size: 13 residues. J gave up 2 bases and V 8 bases, and 2 bases lay outside the gene matches. This CDR3 reads CASGQGAYNEQFF. The DNA of the CDR3 is TGTGCCAGCGGACAGGGAGCCTACAATGAGCAGTTCTTC.

V and J are TRBV10-3 and TRBJ1-3; 7 bases map to TRBD1. This CDR3 is built from 13 residues. The V gene's germline CDR1 is ENHRY and CDR2 SYGVKD. With 9 bases clipped from V and 2 bases from J, the junction kept 4 bases outside the gene matches. The CDR3 DNA sequence: TGTGCCATTACCGGGACAGCTGGAAACACCATATATTTT. Its protein is CAITGTAGNTIYF.

The chain joins TRBV7-3 to TRBJ2-2, with D possibly matching TRBD1 (7 bases). Trimming removed 5 bases from V and 7 bases from J, with 20 bases in between. The CDR3 sequence is 16 residues long. Per the germline V gene, CDR1 is SGHTA and CDR2 is FQGTGA. CDR3 sequence (DNA): TGTGCCAGCAGCCTCCCCGCAGGGGGGAAGGTCGGGGAGCTGTTTTTT. It codes for CASSLPAGGKVGELFF.

The CDR3 region is CASSRVANYGYTF. As DNA, the CDR3 is TGTGCCAGTTCTCGGGTGGCAAACTATGGCTACACCTTC. The chain has TRBV27 and TRBJ1-2; D remains unclear. The V end was cut by 9 bases, the J end by 2 bases, with 13 bases between. This CDR3 region has 13 residues. Germline CDR1 and CDR2: MNHEY and SMNVEV (reference sequence).

This rearrangement joins TRBV10-2 to TRBJ1-5, with D possibly matching TRBD1 (5 bases). Germline values: CDR1 WSHSY, CDR2 SAAADI. The CDR3 is made up of 15 amino acids. V lost 0 bases and J 7 bases, leaving 13 bases between the germline ends. CDR3 residues: CASSESVRARQPQHF. The CDR3 DNA reads as TGCGCCAGCAGTGAGTCTGTCAGGGCAAGGCAGCCCCAGCATTTT.

The genes are TRBV15 and TRBJ2-1; 9 nucleotides match TRBD1. V lost 1 base to trimming and J lost 5 bases; unmatched junction nucleotides: 6. Looked up from germline, CDR1 is LNHNV and CDR2 is YYDKDF (reference sequence). The CDR3 spans 16 residues. The CDR3 DNA reads TGTGCCACCAGCAGAGGCAACAGGGGGCGCGACAATGAGCAGTTCTTC. Its translation is CATSRGNRGRDNEQFF.

The chain joins TRBV27 to TRBJ1-2; no reliable D call. The germline gives CDR1 MNHEY, CDR2 SMNVEV (reference sequence). The CDR3 runs 16 residues. The V end was cut by 3 bases, the J end by 0 bases, with 14 bases between. The CDR3 nucleotides are TGTGCCAGCAGTTTTGCCCCCCAGTCTGCTAACTATGGCTACACCTTC. This sequence encodes CASSFAPQSANYGYTF.

The chain employs TRBV28 and TRBJ1-1; D is undetermined. There are 14 residues in the CDR3. V was cut by 2 bases and J by 6 bases, with 13 bases left in between. Per germline, CDR1 MDHEN and CDR2 SYDVKM. The CDR3 bases are TGTGCCAGCAGTTTAGGGCTGGCGCCTTCTGAAGCTTTCTTT. This gives the protein CASSLGLAPSEAFF. Full variable domain (missing parts from reference TRBV28 and TRBJ1-1): DVKVTQSSRYLVKRTGEKVFLECVQDMDHENMFWYRQDPGLGLRLIYFSYDVKMKEKGDIPEGYSVSREKKERFSLILESASTNQTSMYLCASSLGLAPSEAFFGQGTRLTVV.